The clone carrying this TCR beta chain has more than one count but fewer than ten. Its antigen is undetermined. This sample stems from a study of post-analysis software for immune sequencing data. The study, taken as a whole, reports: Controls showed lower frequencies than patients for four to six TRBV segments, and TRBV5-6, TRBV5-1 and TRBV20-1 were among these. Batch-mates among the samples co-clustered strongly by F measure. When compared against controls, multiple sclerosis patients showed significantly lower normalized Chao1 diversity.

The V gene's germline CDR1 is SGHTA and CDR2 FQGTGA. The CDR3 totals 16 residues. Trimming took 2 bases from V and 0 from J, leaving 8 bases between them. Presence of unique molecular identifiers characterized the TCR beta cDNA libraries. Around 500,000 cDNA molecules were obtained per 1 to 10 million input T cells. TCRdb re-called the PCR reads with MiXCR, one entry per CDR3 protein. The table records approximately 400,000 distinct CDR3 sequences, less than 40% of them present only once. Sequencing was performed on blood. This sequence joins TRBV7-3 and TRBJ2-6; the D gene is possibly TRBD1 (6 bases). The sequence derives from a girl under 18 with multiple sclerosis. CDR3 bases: TGTGCCAGCAGCTTAGGGGGCTCCTCTGGGGCCAACGTCCTGACTTTC. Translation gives CASSLGGSSGANVLTF.